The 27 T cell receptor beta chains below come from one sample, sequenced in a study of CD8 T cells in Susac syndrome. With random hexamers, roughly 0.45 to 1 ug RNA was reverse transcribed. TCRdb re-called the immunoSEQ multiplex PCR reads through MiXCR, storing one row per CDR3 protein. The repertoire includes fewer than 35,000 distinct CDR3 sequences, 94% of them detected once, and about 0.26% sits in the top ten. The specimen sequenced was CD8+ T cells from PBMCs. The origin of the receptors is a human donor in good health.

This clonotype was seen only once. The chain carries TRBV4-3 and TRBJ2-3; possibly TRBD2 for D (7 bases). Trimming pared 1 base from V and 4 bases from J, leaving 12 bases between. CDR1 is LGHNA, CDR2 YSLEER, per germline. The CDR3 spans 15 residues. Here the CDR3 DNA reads TGCGCCAGCAGCCAAGTGGGGGGGGCCCCAGATACGCAGTATTTT. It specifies CASSQVGGAPDTQYF.

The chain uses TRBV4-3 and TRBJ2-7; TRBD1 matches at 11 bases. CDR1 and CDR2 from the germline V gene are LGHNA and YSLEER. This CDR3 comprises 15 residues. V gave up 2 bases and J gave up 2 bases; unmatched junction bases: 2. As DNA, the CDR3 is TGCGCCAGCAGCCAAACGGACAGGGGGCCCTACGAGCAGTACTTC. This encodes CASSQTDRGPYEQYF.

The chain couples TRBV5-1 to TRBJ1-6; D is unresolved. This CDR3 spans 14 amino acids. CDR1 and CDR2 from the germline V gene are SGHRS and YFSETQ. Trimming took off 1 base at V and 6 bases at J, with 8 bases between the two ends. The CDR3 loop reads CASSLPVVNSPLHF. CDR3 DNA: TGCGCCAGCAGCTTGCCGGTGGTTAATTCACCCCTCCACTTT.

The CDR3 spells CASSLSPTGVNSPLHF. CDR3 nucleotide sequence: TGTGCCAGCAGCTTATCCCCGACAGGGGTTAATTCACCCCTCCACTTT. This rearrangement joins TRBV7-9 to TRBJ1-6; 8 bases are shared with TRBD1. The V and J ends lost 2 bases and 6 bases, in that order; junction bases with no gene match: 6. Germline values: CDR1 SEHNR, CDR2 FQNEAQ (reference sequence). The CDR3 covers 16 residues. The entire variable domain, with the rest obtained from reference TRBV7-9 and TRBJ1-6, is as follows: DTGVSQNPRHKITKRGQNVTFRCDPISEHNRLYWYRQTLGQGPEFLTYFQNEAQLEKSRLLSDRFSAERPKGSFSTLEIQRTEQGDSAMYLCASSLSPTGVNSPLHFGNGTRLTVT.

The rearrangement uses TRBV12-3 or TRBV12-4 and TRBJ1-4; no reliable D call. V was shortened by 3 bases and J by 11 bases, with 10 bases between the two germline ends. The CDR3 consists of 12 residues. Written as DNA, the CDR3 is TGTGCCAGCAGTTTGGCTACTCTGAAACTGTTTTTT. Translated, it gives CASSLATLKLFF.

The CDR3 here is CASSPVRVSTDTQYF. CDR3 coding DNA: TGTGCCAGCAGCCCGGTGCGGGTAAGCACAGATACGCAGTATTTT. The chain combines TRBV7-2 with TRBJ2-3, with D perhaps TRBD2 (5 bases). CDR1 SGHTA and CDR2 FQGNSA come from the germline V gene. Deletions cut 5 bases from V and 0 bases from J, with 12 bases between. This CDR3 region has 15 residues.

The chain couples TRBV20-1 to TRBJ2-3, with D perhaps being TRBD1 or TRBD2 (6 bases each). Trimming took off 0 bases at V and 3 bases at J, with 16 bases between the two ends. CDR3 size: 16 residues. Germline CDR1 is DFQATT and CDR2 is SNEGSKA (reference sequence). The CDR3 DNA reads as TGCAGTGCTAGAGATCTCGGGGGCATTAGGACAGATACGCAGTATTTT. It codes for CSARDLGGIRTDTQYF.

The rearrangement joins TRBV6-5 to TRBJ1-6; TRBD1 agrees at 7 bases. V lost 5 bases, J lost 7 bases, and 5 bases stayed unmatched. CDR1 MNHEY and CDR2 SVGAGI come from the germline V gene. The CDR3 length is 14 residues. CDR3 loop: CASSPGTDNSPLHF. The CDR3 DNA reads TGTGCCAGCAGTCCCGGGACAGACAATTCACCCCTCCACTTT.

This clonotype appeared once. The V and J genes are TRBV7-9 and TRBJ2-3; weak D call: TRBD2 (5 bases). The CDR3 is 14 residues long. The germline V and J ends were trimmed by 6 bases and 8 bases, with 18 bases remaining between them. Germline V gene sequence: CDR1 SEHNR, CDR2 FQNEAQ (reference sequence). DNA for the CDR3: TGTGCCAGCAGACCAGCGGAAGGCTCGGGTACGCAGTATTTT. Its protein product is CASRPAEGSGTQYF.

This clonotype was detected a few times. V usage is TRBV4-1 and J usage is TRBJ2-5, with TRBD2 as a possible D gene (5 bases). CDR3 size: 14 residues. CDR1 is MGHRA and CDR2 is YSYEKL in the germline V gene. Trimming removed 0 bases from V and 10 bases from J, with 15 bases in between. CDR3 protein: CASSQDRLTGIQYF. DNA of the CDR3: TGCGCCAGCAGCCAAGATCGACTCACGGGGATCCAGTACTTC.

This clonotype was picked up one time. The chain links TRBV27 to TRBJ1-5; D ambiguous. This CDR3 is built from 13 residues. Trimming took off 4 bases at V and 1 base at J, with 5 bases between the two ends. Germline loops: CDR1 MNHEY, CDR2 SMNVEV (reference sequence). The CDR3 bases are TGTGCCAGCAGTTCCGGCAGCAATCAGCCCCAGCATTTT. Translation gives CASSSGSNQPQHF.

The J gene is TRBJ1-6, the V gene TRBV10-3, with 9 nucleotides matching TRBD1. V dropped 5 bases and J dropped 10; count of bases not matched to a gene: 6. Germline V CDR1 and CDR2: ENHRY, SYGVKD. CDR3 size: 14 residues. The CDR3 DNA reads TGTGCCATCAGTCTACAGGGGGCGGGGTCACCCCTCCACTTT. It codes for CAISLQGAGSPLHF.

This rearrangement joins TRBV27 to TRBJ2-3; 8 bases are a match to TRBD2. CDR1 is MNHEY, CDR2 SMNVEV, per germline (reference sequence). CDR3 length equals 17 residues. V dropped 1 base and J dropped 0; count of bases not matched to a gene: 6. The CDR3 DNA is TGTGCCAGCAGTTTATTCAGCGGGGGATCTAGCACAGATACGCAGTATTTT. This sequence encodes CASSLFSGGSSTDTQYF.

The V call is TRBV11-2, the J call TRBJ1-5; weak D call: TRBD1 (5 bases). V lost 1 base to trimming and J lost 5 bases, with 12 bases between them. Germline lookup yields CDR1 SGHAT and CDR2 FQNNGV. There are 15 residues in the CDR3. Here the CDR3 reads CASSLAGSPHQPQHF. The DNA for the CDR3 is TGTGCCAGCAGCTTAGCAGGGAGTCCCCATCAGCCCCAGCATTTT.

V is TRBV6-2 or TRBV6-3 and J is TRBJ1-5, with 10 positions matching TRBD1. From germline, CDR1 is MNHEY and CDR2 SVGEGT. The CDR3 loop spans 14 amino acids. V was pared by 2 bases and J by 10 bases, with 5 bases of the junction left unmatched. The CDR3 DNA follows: TGTGCCAGCAGTTACCCGGGACAGGGGCGACCCCAGCATTTT. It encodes CASSYPGQGRPQHF.

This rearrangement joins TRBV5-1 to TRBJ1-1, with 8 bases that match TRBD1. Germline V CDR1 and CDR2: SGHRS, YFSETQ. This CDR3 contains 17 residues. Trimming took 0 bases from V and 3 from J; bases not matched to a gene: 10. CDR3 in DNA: TGCGCCAGCAGCTTGGCAGGGGGCACCCTTATGGACACTGAAGCTTTCTTT. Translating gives CASSLAGGTLMDTEAFF.

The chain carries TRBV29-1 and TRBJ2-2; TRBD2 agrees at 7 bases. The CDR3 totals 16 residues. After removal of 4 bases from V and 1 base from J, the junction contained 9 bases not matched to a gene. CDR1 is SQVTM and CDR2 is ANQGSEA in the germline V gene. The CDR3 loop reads CSVVTPGRENTGELFF. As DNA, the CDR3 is TGCAGCGTTGTAACCCCGGGGAGGGAGAACACCGGGGAGCTGTTTTTT.

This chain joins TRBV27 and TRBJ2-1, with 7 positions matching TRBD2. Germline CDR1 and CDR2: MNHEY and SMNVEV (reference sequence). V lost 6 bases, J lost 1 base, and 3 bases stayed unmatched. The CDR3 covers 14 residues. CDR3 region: CASSEGGSYNEQFF. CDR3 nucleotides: TGTGCCAGCAGCGAGGGAGGGTCCTACAATGAGCAGTTCTTC.

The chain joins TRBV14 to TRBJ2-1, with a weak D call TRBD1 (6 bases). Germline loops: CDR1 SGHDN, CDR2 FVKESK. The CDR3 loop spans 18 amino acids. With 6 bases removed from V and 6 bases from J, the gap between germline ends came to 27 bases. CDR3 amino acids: CASSHQVGMGADGNEQFF. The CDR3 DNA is TGTGCCAGCAGTCACCAAGTAGGTATGGGGGCCGACGGCAATGAGCAGTTCTTC. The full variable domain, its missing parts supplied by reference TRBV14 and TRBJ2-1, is EAGVTQFPSHSVIEKGQTVTLRCDPISGHDNLYWYRRVMGKEIKFLLHFVKESKQDESGMPNNRFLAERTGGTYSTLKVQPAELEDSGVYFCASSHQVGMGADGNEQFFGPGTRLTVL.

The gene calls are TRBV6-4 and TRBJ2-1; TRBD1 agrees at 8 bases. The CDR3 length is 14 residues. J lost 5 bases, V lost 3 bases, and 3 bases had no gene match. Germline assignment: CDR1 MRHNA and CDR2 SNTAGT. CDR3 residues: CASSEGQEDNEQFF. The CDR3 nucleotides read TGTGCCAGCAGTGAGGGACAGGAGGACAATGAGCAGTTCTTC.

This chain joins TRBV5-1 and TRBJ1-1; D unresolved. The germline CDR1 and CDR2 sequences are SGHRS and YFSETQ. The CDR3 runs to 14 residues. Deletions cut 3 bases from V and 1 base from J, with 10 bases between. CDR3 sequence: CASSWGSWNTEAFF. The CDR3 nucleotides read TGCGCCAGCAGCTGGGGAAGCTGGAACACTGAAGCTTTCTTT. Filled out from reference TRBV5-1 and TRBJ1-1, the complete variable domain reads KAGVTQTPRYLIKTRGQQVTLSCSPISGHRSVSWYQQTPGQGLQFLFEYFSETQRNKGNFPGRFSGRQFSNSRSEMNVSTLELGDSALYLCASSWGSWNTEAFFGQGTRLTVV.

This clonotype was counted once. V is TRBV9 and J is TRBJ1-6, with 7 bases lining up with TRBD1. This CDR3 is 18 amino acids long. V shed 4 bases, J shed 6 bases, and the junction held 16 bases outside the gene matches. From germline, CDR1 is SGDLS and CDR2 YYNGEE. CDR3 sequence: CASSKLSQGPGGNSPLHF. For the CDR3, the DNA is TGTGCCAGCAGCAAACTCTCTCAGGGCCCAGGGGGTAATTCACCCCTCCACTTT. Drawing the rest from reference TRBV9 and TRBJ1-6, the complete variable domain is DSGVTQTPKHLITATGQRVTLRCSPRSGDLSVYWYQQSLDQGLQFLIQYYNGEERAKGNILERFSAQQFPDLHSELNLSSLELGDSALYFCASSKLSQGPGGNSPLHFGNGTRLTVT.

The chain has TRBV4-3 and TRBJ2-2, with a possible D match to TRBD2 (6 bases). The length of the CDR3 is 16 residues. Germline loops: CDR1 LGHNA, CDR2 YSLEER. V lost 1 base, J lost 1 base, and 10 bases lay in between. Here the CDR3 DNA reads TGCGCCAGCAGCCAAGGCGGGAACAGGAACACCGGGGAGCTGTTTTTT. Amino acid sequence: CASSQGGNRNTGELFF.

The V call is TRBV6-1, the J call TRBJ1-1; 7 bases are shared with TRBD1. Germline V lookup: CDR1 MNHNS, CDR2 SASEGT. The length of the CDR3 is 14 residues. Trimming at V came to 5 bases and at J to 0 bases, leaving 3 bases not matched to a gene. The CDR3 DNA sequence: TGTGCCAGCAGTTGGGACAGCATGAACACTGAAGCTTTCTTT. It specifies CASSWDSMNTEAFF.

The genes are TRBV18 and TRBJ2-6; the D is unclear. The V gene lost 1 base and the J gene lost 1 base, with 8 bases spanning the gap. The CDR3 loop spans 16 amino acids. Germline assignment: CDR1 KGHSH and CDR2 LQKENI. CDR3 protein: CASSPLELSGANVLTF. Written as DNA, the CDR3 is TGTGCCAGCTCACCACTCGAGCTTTCTGGGGCCAACGTCCTGACTTTC.

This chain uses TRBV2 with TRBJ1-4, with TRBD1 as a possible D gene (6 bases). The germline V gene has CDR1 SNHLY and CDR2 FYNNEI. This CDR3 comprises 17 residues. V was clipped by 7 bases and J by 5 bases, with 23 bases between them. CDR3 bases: TGTGCCAGCACCCTGTTCCATCCGACAGGTGTAAATGAAAAACTGTTTTTT. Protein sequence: CASTLFHPTGVNEKLFF.

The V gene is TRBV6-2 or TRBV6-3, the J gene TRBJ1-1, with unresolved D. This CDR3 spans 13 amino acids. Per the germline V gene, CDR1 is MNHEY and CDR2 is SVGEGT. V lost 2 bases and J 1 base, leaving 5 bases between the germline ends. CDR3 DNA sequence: TGTGCCAGCAGTTACGCGGAGAACACTGAAGCTTTCTTT. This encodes CASSYAENTEAFF.